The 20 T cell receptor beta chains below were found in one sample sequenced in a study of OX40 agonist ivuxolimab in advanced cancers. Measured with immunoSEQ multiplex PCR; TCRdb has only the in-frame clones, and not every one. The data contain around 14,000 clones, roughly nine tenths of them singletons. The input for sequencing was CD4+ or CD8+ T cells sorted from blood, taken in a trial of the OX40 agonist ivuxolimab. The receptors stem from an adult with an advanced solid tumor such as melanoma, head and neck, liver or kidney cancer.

The CDR3 region is CASSPRQRANYGYTF. CDR3 nucleotides: TGTGCCAGCAGCCCCAGACAGAGAGCTAACTATGGCTACACCTTC. V is TRBV7-2 and J is TRBJ1-2, with D possibly TRBD1 on 5 matching bases. The length of the CDR3 is 15 residues. Deletions cut 5 bases from V and 0 bases from J, with 13 bases between. The germline V gene has CDR1 SGHTA and CDR2 FQGNSA.

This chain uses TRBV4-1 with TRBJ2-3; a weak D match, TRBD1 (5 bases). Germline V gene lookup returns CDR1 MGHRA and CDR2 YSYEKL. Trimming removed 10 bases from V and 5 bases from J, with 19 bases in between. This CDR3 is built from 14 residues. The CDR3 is CATKRMEGEDTQYF. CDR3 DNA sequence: TGCGCCACCAAGAGAATGGAAGGGGAAGATACGCAGTATTTT.

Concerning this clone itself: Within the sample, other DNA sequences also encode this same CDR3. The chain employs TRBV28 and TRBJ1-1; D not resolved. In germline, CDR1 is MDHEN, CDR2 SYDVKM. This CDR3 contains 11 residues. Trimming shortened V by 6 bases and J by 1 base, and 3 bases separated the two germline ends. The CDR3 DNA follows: TGTGCCAGCAGCGAGAACACTGAAGCTTTCTTT. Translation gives CASSENTEAFF.

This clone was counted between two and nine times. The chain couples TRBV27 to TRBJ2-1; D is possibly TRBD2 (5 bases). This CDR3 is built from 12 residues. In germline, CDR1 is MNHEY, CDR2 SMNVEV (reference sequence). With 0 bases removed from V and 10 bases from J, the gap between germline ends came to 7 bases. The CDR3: CASSLSGGEQFF. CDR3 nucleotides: TGTGCCAGCAGTTTATCAGGAGGCGAGCAGTTCTTC.

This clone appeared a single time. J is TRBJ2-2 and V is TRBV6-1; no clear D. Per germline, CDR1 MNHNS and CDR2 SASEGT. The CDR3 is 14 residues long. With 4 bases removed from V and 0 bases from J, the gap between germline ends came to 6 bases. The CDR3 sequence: CASSVVANTGELFF. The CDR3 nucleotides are TGTGCCAGCAGTGTGGTCGCGAACACCGGGGAGCTGTTTTTT.

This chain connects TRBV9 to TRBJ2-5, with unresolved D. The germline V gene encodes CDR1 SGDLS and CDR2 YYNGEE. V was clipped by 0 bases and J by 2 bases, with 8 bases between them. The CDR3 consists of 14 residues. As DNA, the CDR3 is TGTGCCAGCAGCGTAGGAGCAGAGCAAGAGACCCAGTACTTC. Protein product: CASSVGAEQETQYF.

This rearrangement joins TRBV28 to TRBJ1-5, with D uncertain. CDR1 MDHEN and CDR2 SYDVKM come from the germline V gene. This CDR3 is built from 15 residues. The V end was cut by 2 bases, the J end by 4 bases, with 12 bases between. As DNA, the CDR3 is TGTGCCAGCAGTTTAGAGGATGGCGGAAATCAGCCCCAGCATTTT. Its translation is CASSLEDGGNQPQHF.

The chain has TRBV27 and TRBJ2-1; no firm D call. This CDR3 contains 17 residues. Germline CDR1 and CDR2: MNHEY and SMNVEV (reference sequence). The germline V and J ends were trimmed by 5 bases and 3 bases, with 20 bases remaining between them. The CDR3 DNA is TGTGCCAGCAGTCCCGAACCGTGGGTGGTCCGCTACAATGAGCAGTTCTTC. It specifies CASSPEPWVVRYNEQFF.

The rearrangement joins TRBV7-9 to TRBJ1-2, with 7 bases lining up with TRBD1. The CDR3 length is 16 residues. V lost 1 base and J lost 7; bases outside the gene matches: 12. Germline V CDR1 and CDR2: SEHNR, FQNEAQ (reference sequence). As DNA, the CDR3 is TGTGCCAGCAGCTTAGGAGGGGAAGGGGGCTTGTTTGGCTACACCTTC. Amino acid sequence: CASSLGGEGGLFGYTF. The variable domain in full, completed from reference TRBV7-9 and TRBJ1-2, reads DTGVSQNPRHKITKRGQNVTFRCDPISEHNRLYWYRQTLGQGPEFLTYFQNEAQLEKSRLLSDRFSAERPKGSFSTLEIQRTEQGDSAMYLCASSLGGEGGLFGYTFGSGTRLTVV.

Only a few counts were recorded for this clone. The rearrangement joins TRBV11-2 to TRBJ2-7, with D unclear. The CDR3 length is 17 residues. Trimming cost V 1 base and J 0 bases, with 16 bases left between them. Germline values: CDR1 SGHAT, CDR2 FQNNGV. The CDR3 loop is CASSLGPEPPISYEQYF. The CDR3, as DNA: TGTGCCAGCAGCTTAGGACCTGAGCCGCCTATCTCCTACGAGCAGTACTTC.

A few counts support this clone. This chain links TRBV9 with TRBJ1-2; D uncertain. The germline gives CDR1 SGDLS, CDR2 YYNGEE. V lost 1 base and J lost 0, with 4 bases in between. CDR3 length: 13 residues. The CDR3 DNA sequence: TGTGCCAGCAGCGTATGGGCTAACTATGGCTACACCTTC. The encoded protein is CASSVWANYGYTF.

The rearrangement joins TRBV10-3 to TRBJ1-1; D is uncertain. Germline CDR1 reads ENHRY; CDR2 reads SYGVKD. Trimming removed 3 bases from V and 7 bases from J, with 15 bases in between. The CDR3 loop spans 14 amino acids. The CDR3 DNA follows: TGTGCCATCAGTGACCTCGGACCACAAAATGAAGCTTTCTTT. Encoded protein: CAISDLGPQNEAFF.

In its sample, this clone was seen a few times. CDR3 sequence reads: CASSPDGVWRDTQYF. The CDR3 region has the DNA TGTGCCAGCAGCCCAGACGGGGTCTGGCGGGATACGCAGTATTTT. The chain recombines TRBV27 with TRBJ2-3, with D possibly matching TRBD2 (5 bases). Germline CDR1 MNHEY, CDR2 SMNVEV (reference sequence). The CDR3 runs to 15 residues. V dropped 6 bases and J dropped 6 bases, with 19 bases sitting between them.

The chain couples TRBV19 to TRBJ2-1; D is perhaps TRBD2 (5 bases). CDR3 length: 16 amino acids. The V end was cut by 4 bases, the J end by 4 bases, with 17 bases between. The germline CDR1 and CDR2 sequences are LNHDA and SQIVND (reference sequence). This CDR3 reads CASSSRAEEVYNEQFF. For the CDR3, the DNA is TGTGCCAGTAGTAGTAGAGCGGAGGAGGTATACAATGAGCAGTTCTTC.

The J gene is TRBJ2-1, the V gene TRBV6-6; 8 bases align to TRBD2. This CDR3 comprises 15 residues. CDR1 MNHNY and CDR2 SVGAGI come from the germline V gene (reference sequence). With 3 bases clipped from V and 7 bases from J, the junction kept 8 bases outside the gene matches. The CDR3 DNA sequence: TGTGCCAGCAGTTATACGGGAGGGCCGGGGAATGAGCAGTTCTTC. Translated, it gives CASSYTGGPGNEQFF.

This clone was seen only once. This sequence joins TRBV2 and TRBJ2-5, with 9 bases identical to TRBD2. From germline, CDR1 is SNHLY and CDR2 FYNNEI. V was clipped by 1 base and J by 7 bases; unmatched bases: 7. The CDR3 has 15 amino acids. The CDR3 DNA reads TGTGCCAGCAGTGAAGATCCTAGCGGGGTCCGGACCCAGTACTTC. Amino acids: CASSEDPSGVRTQYF. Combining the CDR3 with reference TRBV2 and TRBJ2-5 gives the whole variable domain EPEVTQTPSHQVTQMGQEVILRCVPISNHLYFYWYRQILGQKVEFLVSFYNNEISEKSEIFDDQFSVERPDGSNFTLKIRSTKLEDSAMYFCASSEDPSGVRTQYFGPGTRLLVL.

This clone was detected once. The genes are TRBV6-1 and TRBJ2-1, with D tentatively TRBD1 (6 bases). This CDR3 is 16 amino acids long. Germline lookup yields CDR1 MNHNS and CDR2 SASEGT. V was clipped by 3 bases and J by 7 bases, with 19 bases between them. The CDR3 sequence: CASSDEVDRPWNEQFF. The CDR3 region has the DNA TGTGCCAGCAGTGACGAAGTAGACAGGCCCTGGAATGAGCAGTTCTTC.

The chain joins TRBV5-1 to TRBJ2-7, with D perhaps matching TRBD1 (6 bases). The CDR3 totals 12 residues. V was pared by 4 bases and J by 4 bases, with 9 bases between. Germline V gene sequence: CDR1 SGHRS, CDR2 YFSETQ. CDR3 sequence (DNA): TGCGCCAGCAGCATCGGACAGTACGAGCAGTACTTC. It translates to CASSIGQYEQYF.

The CDR3 DNA follows: TGCAGCGTCGAGAGGGGAGCAACAGATACGCAGTATTTT. It encodes CSVERGATDTQYF. The chain couples TRBV29-1 to TRBJ2-3; either TRBD1 or TRBD2 may fit D (5 bases each). V shed 6 bases and J shed 3 bases, with 13 bases lying between them. The CDR3 contains 13 residues. CDR1 is SQVTM, CDR2 ANQGSEA, per germline.

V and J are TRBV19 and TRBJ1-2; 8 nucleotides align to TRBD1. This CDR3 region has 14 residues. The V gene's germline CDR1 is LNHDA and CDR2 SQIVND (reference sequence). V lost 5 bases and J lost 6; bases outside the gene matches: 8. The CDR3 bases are TGTGCCAGTAGTGGGGAGGACAGGGTGAATGGCTACACCTTC. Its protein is CASSGEDRVNGYTF.